This T cell receptor beta chain was captured in a study of blood T cell repertoires in COVID-19. Turning to the study itself: In each case, the material was cDNA or gDNA derived from T cells, B-cell-depleted T cells, or PBMCs.

The protocol was immunoSEQ multiplex PCR, while the TCRdb copy is restricted to in-frame clones and leaves out a portion. Of around 250,000 clones listed, over 80% were seen once; the top ten hold roughly 4.3%. The age range of participants was about 18 to 89 years, with residence in 20 to 25 US areas. V lost 3 bases to trimming and J lost 1 base, with 10 bases between them. The CDR3 covers 14 residues. CDR1 MDHEN and CDR2 SYDVKM come from the germline V gene. This clone appeared once. Additional DNA sequences in this sample encode the identical CDR3. The material sequenced was PBMCs or T cells enriched from blood (not recorded which). The TCR comes from a woman younger than 45 with acute COVID-19. The chain combines TRBV28 with TRBJ2-7; tentative D call: TRBD2 (6 bases). The DNA of the CDR3 is TGTGCCAGCAGTTTGACCGGGGGATCCTACGAGCAGTACTTC. Translated: CASSLTGGSYEQYF.